The 8 T cell receptor beta chains given below trace back to one sample, sequenced in a study of blood T cell repertoires in COVID-19. Here immunoSEQ multiplex PCR was the method, and the copy in TCRdb shows in-frame clones only, minus some. The profile shows some 190,000 clones, roughly 88% of them singletons. The specimen sequenced was peripheral blood. Receptors were obtained from a man aged 60 to 75 with acute or convalescent COVID-19.

The chain has TRBV19 and TRBJ1-4, with 10 nucleotides matching TRBD1. This CDR3 is 14 amino acids long. The germline V gene has CDR1 LNHDA and CDR2 SQIVND (reference sequence). With V trimmed by 4 bases and J by 7 bases, 3 bases remained unmatched. The chain's CDR3 is CASSTGQGVEKLFF. The CDR3 DNA is TGTGCCAGTAGTACAGGACAGGGGGTTGAAAAACTGTTTTTT.

The genes are TRBV5-1 and TRBJ1-2, with 9 positions matching TRBD1. The V gene end was trimmed by 3 bases and the J gene end by 4 bases; junction bases not matched to a gene: 4. From germline, CDR1 is SGHRS and CDR2 YFSETQ. This CDR3 spans 14 amino acids. CDR3 amino acids: CASSSGTGFYGYTF. The CDR3 nucleotides are TGCGCCAGCAGCTCGGGGACAGGGTTCTATGGCTACACCTTC.

The rearrangement uses TRBV28 and TRBJ1-4, with 11 nucleotides matching TRBD1. Looked up from germline, CDR1 is MDHEN and CDR2 is SYDVKM. The CDR3 has 15 amino acids. J lost 6 bases, V lost 7 bases, and 7 bases had no gene match. CDR3 in DNA: TGTGCCAGCAATTTCCCGGGACAGGGGGATGAAAAACTGTTTTTT. Amino acid sequence: CASNFPGQGDEKLFF.

This clone was counted a single time. This rearrangement joins TRBV24-1 to TRBJ2-7, with 8 bases identical to TRBD1. The CDR3 length is 13 residues. Germline CDR1 and CDR2: KGHDR and SFDVKD. J gave up 3 bases and V 11 bases, and 8 bases lay outside the gene matches. CDR3 sequence: CAIRGQGNYEQYF. CDR3 sequence (DNA): TGTGCCATACGAGGACAGGGTAACTACGAGCAGTACTTC.

This chain joins TRBV5-6 and TRBJ1-5; D not certain. Trimming pared 3 bases from V and 2 bases from J, leaving 12 bases between. The CDR3 is 15 residues long. Looked up from germline, CDR1 is SGHDT and CDR2 is YYEEEE. As DNA, the CDR3 is TGTGCCAGCAGCTCGACGACCGGGGGCAATCAGCCCCAGCATTTT. It specifies CASSSTTGGNQPQHF.

The chain uses TRBV4-1 and TRBJ2-7; tentatively, D is TRBD1 (5 bases). Germline-derived CDR1 and CDR2 are MGHRA and YSYEKL. Trimming pared 3 bases from V and 2 bases from J, leaving 8 bases between. This CDR3 comprises 13 residues. The CDR3 bases are TGCGCCAGCAGCCAGGTGGACACCTACGAGCAGTACTTC. Its protein product is CASSQVDTYEQYF.

Written as DNA, the CDR3 is TGTGCCAGCAGCTTTCTGACAGGGGGCTCTGGAAACACCATATATTTT. Protein sequence: CASSFLTGGSGNTIYF. The chain links TRBV13 to TRBJ1-3; TRBD1 agrees at 9 bases. The CDR3 consists of 16 residues. After removal of 3 bases from V and 0 bases from J, the junction contained 3 bases not matched to a gene. Germline V gives CDR1 PRHDT, CDR2 FYEKMQ (reference sequence).

The rearrangement joins TRBV6-5 to TRBJ1-5; TRBD1 agrees at 9 bases. In germline, CDR1 is MNHEY, CDR2 SVGAGI. This CDR3 spans 15 amino acids. J gave up 4 bases and V 5 bases, and 6 bases lay outside the gene matches. In nucleotides, the CDR3 is TGTGCCAGCAGTCCCGGGACAGGGCAAAATCAGCCCCAGCATTTT. It codes for CASSPGTGQNQPQHF.